These 16 T cell receptor beta chains came from one sample sequenced in a study of vaccination effects on CD4 cells after COVID-19. When around 9 days of culture had elapsed, CD4+ T cells were isolated. Either the BNT162b2 or mRNA-1273 vaccine was given to participants in two doses. These receptors' antigens are unknown. Clones were sequenced by immunoSEQ multiplex PCR, and TCRdb holds only the in-frame ones, with some missing. The data show tens of thousands of clones, less than 75% seen once. This sample comprised CD4+ T cells from PBMCs cultured without peptide, obtained after COVID-19 vaccination. All receptors come from a human donor who received a COVID-19 vaccine.

The rearrangement links TRBV5-1 to TRBJ2-5; unclear D gene. Germline V CDR1 and CDR2: SGHRS, YFSETQ. Trimming stripped 1 base from V and 1 base from J, with 5 bases between. The CDR3 is 13 amino acids. CDR3 sequence: CASSLLSQETQYF. The CDR3 DNA sequence: TGCGCCAGCAGCTTGCTCAGCCAAGAGACCCAGTACTTC.

The V and J genes are TRBV9 and TRBJ2-3; unclear D gene. CDR3 size: 14 residues. Per the germline V gene, CDR1 is SGDLS and CDR2 is YYNGEE. Trimming cost V 4 bases and J 1 base, with 10 bases left between them. DNA of the CDR3: TGTGCCAGCAGCCTAGAATTAGGCACAGATACGCAGTATTTT. Its protein is CASSLELGTDTQYF.

CDR3: CASSRTKQETQYF. The CDR3 nucleotides are TGTGCCAGCAGTCGGACTAAACAAGAGACCCAGTACTTC. This rearrangement joins TRBV5-6 to TRBJ2-5, with a possible D match to TRBD2 (6 bases). The CDR3 is 13 amino acids. Germline V gene lookup returns CDR1 SGHDT and CDR2 YYEEEE. The V end was cut by 5 bases, the J end by 2 bases, with 10 bases between.

This clone was counted between two and nine times. The chain recombines TRBV24-1 with TRBJ1-4; maybe TRBD1 (6 bases). Germline CDR1 KGHDR, CDR2 SFDVKD. CDR3 length equals 15 residues. The ends were cut back, 4 bases at V and 7 bases at J, with 15 bases in the middle. The CDR3 reads CATSDSQGRGEKLFF. The DNA for the CDR3 is TGTGCCACCAGTGACTCACAGGGACGGGGTGAAAAACTGTTTTTT.

This rearrangement joins TRBV3-1 (or the pseudogene TRBV3-2) to TRBJ2-7, with a weak D call TRBD2 (5 bases). The germline V gene encodes CDR1 LGHDT and CDR2 YNNKEL (reference sequence). Trimming took off 2 bases at V and 3 bases at J, with 8 bases between the two ends. CDR3 length equals 13 residues. The CDR3 reads CASSQLAGYEQYV. In DNA form, the CDR3 reads TGTGCCAGCAGCCAATTGGCGGGCTACGAGCAGTACGTC.

The gene calls are TRBV12-3 or TRBV12-4 and TRBJ1-2, with D perhaps matching TRBD1 (5 bases). This CDR3 has 13 amino acids. With 2 bases removed from V and 7 bases from J, the gap between germline ends came to 11 bases. In DNA, the CDR3 is TGTGCCAGCAGTTTACGCCAAACAGGTGGCTACACCTTC. This sequence encodes CASSLRQTGGYTF.

J is TRBJ2-2 and V is TRBV5-1; 8 bases fit TRBD1. Germline V CDR1 and CDR2: SGHRS, YFSETQ. V lost 1 base, J lost 6 bases, and 5 bases stayed unmatched. This CDR3 region has 15 residues. Here the CDR3 DNA reads TGCGCCAGCAGCTTGCTGTCAGGGGGCTCCGGGGAGCTGTTTTTT. It encodes CASSLLSGGSGELFF.

This chain joins TRBV10-1 and TRBJ1-5; no clear D gene. The V end lost 5 bases, the J end lost 0 bases, and 5 bases lay between the germline ends. CDR1 WNHNN and CDR2 SYGVQD come from the germline V gene (reference sequence). This CDR3 has 13 residues. The CDR3 sequence is CASSRDSNQPQHF. CDR3 sequence (DNA): TGCGCCAGCAGTAGGGATAGCAATCAGCCCCAGCATTTT.

The chain recombines TRBV9 with TRBJ2-1, with 8 bases matching TRBD1. The J segment lost 5 bases and the V segment lost 3 bases, leaving 10 bases of the junction unmatched. Germline V lookup: CDR1 SGDLS, CDR2 YYNGEE. This CDR3 has 16 residues. Here the CDR3 reads CASSEILGQGNNEQFF. The CDR3 nucleotides read TGTGCCAGCAGCGAGATTCTAGGACAGGGAAACAATGAGCAGTTCTTC. Using reference TRBV9 and TRBJ2-1 for the parts outside the CDR3, the full variable domain is DSGVTQTPKHLITATGQRVTLRCSPRSGDLSVYWYQQSLDQGLQFLIQYYNGEERAKGNILERFSAQQFPDLHSELNLSSLELGDSALYFCASSEILGQGNNEQFFGPGTRLTVL.

CDR3 DNA: TGTGCCAGCAGCTCACCCCAAACAGGGGGCTACGAGCAGTACGTC. Translating gives CASSSPQTGGYEQYV. This rearrangement joins TRBV5-8 to TRBJ2-7, with 8 bases lining up with TRBD1. This CDR3 has 15 amino acids. The V and J ends lost 3 bases and 3 bases, in that order; junction bases with no gene match: 8. CDR1 and CDR2 from the germline V gene are SGHTS and YDEGEE.

The chain has TRBV20-1 and TRBJ1-2, with D hard to call. Trimming left V 3 bases short and J 6 bases short, with 8 bases between. There are 11 residues in the CDR3. Looked up from germline, CDR1 is DFQATT and CDR2 is SNEGSKA (reference sequence). The CDR3 reads CSARHPNGYTF. The CDR3, as DNA: TGCAGTGCTAGGCATCCTAATGGCTACACCTTC.

This sequence joins TRBV7-8 and TRBJ1-1; D gene uncertain. The CDR3 runs to 14 residues. Germline V CDR1 and CDR2: SGHVS, FQNEAQ. Trimming took off 1 base at V and 1 base at J, with 7 bases between the two ends. The chain's CDR3 is CASSLVGGNTEAFF. The CDR3 DNA sequence: TGTGCCAGCAGCTTAGTCGGAGGGAACACTGAAGCTTTCTTT.

The rearrangement links TRBV5-1 to TRBJ2-7; 8 nucleotides agree with TRBD2. The CDR3 runs to 13 residues. V lost 4 bases and J lost 5; bases outside the gene matches: 5. Germline CDR1 SGHRS, CDR2 YFSETQ. The CDR3 spells CASSPGGSHEQYV. The CDR3 DNA sequence: TGCGCCAGCAGCCCGGGGGGGTCCCACGAGCAGTACGTC.

The chain carries TRBV7-9 and TRBJ2-3; 10 positions agree with TRBD1. With V trimmed by 5 bases and J by 6 bases, 14 bases remained unmatched. Germline CDR1 is SEHNR and CDR2 is FQNEAQ (reference sequence). The CDR3 totals 17 residues. The DNA of the CDR3 is TGTGCCAGCAGCAGCTCCGGGACAGGGGCATATAGGGATACGCAGTATTTT. Translating gives CASSSSGTGAYRDTQYF. Looking up the rest from reference TRBV7-9 and TRBJ2-3 gives the full variable domain: DTGVSQNPRHKITKRGQNVTFRCDPISEHNRLYWYRQTLGQGPEFLTYFQNEAQLEKSRLLSDRFSAERPKGSFSTLEIQRTEQGDSAMYLCASSSSGTGAYRDTQYFGPGTRLTVL.

This sequence joins TRBV19 and TRBJ2-2, with D perhaps matching TRBD2 (7 bases). Trimming removed 1 base from V and 1 base from J, with 10 bases in between. This CDR3 has 16 residues. From germline, CDR1 is LNHDA and CDR2 SQIVND (reference sequence). The CDR3 loop reads CASSIGGGQNTGELFF. CDR3 DNA sequence: TGTGCCAGTAGTATAGGGGGGGGACAGAACACCGGGGAGCTGTTTTTT.

This clone has just a few counts. This chain joins TRBV7-6 and TRBJ1-4, with D unclear. Looked up from germline, CDR1 is SGHVS and CDR2 is FNYEAQ. The CDR3 sequence is 16 residues long. Deletions cut 1 base from V and 4 bases from J, with 13 bases between. The chain's CDR3 is CASSLEGYGRNEKLFF. CDR3 sequence (DNA): TGTGCCAGCAGCTTAGAAGGTTATGGACGTAATGAAAAACTGTTTTTT.